This TCR beta chain was captured in a study of blood T cell repertoires in COVID-19. Study details: Collection of acute and convalescent COVID-19 samples took place in the United States, Italy and Spain. T cells, B-cell-depleted T cells, or PBMCs provided the cDNA or gDNA that served as material.

This CDR3 has 14 amino acids. Germline V gene data show CDR1 as SGHRS and CDR2 as YFSETQ. V lost 2 bases, J lost 0 bases, and 8 bases lay in between. Concerning this clone: This same CDR3 is encoded by further DNA sequences in the sample.

TCRdb keeps only in-frame clones here, not all; method: immunoSEQ multiplex PCR. The table includes roughly 320,000 clones, around 92% detected once. This chain connects TRBV5-1 to TRBJ2-5; no clear D gene. This receptor was identified in a woman aged 25 to 39 with COVID-19, enrolled during active disease. What was sequenced was peripheral blood. For the CDR3, the DNA is TGCGCCAGCAGCTTTTCCGGAGACCAAGAGACCCAGTACTTC. This translates into CASSFSGDQETQYF.